The 11 T cell receptor beta chains below all came from one sample that was sequenced in a study of Ad26.COV2.S vaccination and SARS-CoV-2 variants. Sequencing was performed with immunoSEQ multiplex PCR; in TCRdb, only in-frame clones are kept and a portion is missing. This repertoire shows roughly 680,000 clones, about 90% found once; its top ten account for nearly 1.5%. The treatment: around 19 received Ad26.COV2.S at low or high dose, single or two shots; several received placebo; per-sample allocation not given. Each sample was drawn 63 days after the first injection (of vaccine or placebo). The sample in question was peripheral blood, obtained in a trial of Ad26.COV2.S vaccine versus placebo. The receptors originated from a person between 18 and 65 years old who received the Ad26.COV2.S COVID-19 vaccine or a placebo.

This clone was counted a few times. The chain links TRBV5-6 to TRBJ1-2; D gene uncertain. This CDR3 is 12 amino acids long. Germline V lookup: CDR1 SGHDT, CDR2 YYEEEE. V was cut by 2 bases and J by 3 bases, with 5 bases left in between. The CDR3 DNA follows: TGTGCCAGCAGCTTAACCCACTATGGCTACACCTTC. Translation: CASSLTHYGYTF.

The chain combines TRBV19 with TRBJ2-7, with 10 bases matching TRBD2. With 5 bases clipped from V and 5 bases from J, the junction kept 12 bases outside the gene matches. The V gene's germline CDR1 is LNHDA and CDR2 SQIVND (reference sequence). The CDR3 length is 16 residues. CDR3 residues: CASSPRTSGGSNEQYF. For the CDR3, the DNA is TGTGCCAGTAGTCCCCGGACTAGCGGAGGGAGCAACGAGCAGTACTTC.

The chain uses TRBV2 and TRBJ1-1, with D tentatively TRBD1 (5 bases). CDR1 is SNHLY, CDR2 FYNNEI, per germline. V was trimmed by 2 bases and J by 0 bases, leaving 7 bases between them. The CDR3 has 14 amino acids. This CDR3 reads CASSERQLNTEAFF. For the CDR3, the DNA is TGTGCCAGCAGTGAAAGACAGTTGAACACTGAAGCTTTCTTT.

The genes are TRBV6-1 and TRBJ1-2, with D possibly matching TRBD1 (5 bases). Germline CDR1 reads MNHNS; CDR2 reads SASEGT. Trimming pared 0 bases from V and 8 bases from J, leaving 16 bases between. The length of the CDR3 is 15 residues. In DNA, the CDR3 is TGTGCCAGCAGTGAAGCGTCTAGGGGCGCTGGAGGCTACACCTTC. Its protein is CASSEASRGAGGYTF.

The rearrangement joins TRBV10-3 to TRBJ1-5, with D possibly TRBD1 on 5 matching bases. Trimming stripped 6 bases from V and 1 base from J, with 7 bases between. Germline assignment: CDR1 ENHRY and CDR2 SYGVKD. This CDR3 has 13 residues. In DNA form, the CDR3 reads TGTGCCATCAGGCACAGGAGCAATCAGCCCCAGCATTTT. Protein sequence: CAIRHRSNQPQHF.

The rearrangement links TRBV19 to TRBJ2-7, with 9 bases aligning to TRBD1. The CDR3 loop spans 16 amino acids. V trimming: 2 bases; J trimming: 3 bases; junction bases outside the gene matches: 8. Germline V gene data show CDR1 as LNHDA and CDR2 as SQIVND (reference sequence). The CDR3 bases are TGTGCCAGTAGTATAATAACGGGACAGGGTCGCTACGAGCAGTACTTC. This encodes CASSIITGQGRYEQYF.

V is TRBV18 and J is TRBJ1-2, with D uncertain. Germline V gives CDR1 KGHSH, CDR2 LQKENI. Deletions cut 6 bases from V and 0 bases from J, with 8 bases between. The CDR3 loop spans 13 amino acids. CDR3 nucleotides: TGTGCCAGCTCGACGGACGCTAACTATGGCTACACCTTC. This translates into CASSTDANYGYTF.

This rearrangement joins TRBV18 to TRBJ1-3; D might be TRBD1 (5 bases). Trimming removed 0 bases from V and 3 bases from J, with 12 bases in between. Germline V gene data show CDR1 as KGHSH and CDR2 as LQKENI. CDR3 size: 16 residues. CDR3 nucleotides: TGTGCCAGCTCACCACCTCGGGGGTTACATGGAAACACCATATATTTT. This sequence encodes CASSPPRGLHGNTIYF.

V gene TRBV5-1 combines with J gene TRBJ2-2; the match to TRBD1 covers 12 bases. J lost 4 bases, V lost 0 bases, and 13 bases had no gene match. The CDR3 totals 20 residues. Germline CDR1 is SGHRS and CDR2 is YFSETQ. CDR3 loop: CASSLVAGGDRGRFTGELFF. CDR3 sequence (DNA): TGCGCCAGCAGCTTGGTGGCCGGTGGGGACAGGGGGCGGTTCACCGGGGAGCTGTTTTTT. Drawing the rest from reference TRBV5-1 and TRBJ2-2, the complete variable domain is KAGVTQTPRYLIKTRGQQVTLSCSPISGHRSVSWYQQTPGQGLQFLFEYFSETQRNKGNFPGRFSGRQFSNSRSEMNVSTLELGDSALYLCASSLVAGGDRGRFTGELFFGEGSRLTVL.

Turning to this clone: Within the sample, other DNA sequences also encode this same CDR3. The chain joins TRBV19 to TRBJ2-1, with TRBD2 matching 10 bases. V lost 3 bases to trimming and J lost 1 base; unmatched junction nucleotides: 3. CDR1 is LNHDA, CDR2 SQIVND, per germline (reference sequence). The CDR3 length is 16 residues. This chain's CDR3 is CASSISAGGSYNEQFF. The CDR3 bases are TGTGCCAGTAGTATCTCAGCGGGAGGGTCCTACAATGAGCAGTTCTTC.

The V and J genes are TRBV6-2 or TRBV6-3 and TRBJ1-2; the D is unclear. This CDR3 has 14 amino acids. Germline CDR1 and CDR2: MNHEY and SVGEGT. Trimming removed 4 bases from V and 1 base from J, with 10 bases in between. CDR3 sequence (DNA): TGTGCCAGCAGTTCTCAGGAAATTAACTATGGCTACACCTTC. It translates to CASSSQEINYGYTF.